This T cell receptor beta chain is from a study of blood T cell repertoires in COVID-19. Study as a whole: Samples representing acute and convalescent COVID-19 were sourced from the United States, Italy and Spain. Sources were T cells, B-cell-depleted T cells, or PBMCs; the material itself was cDNA or gDNA.

The CDR3 extends over 14 amino acids. J lost 8 bases, V lost 4 bases, and 3 bases had no gene match. Germline CDR1 MDHEN, CDR2 SYDVKM. Per the authors' pipeline: Estimated nucleated cell counts came from reference gene primer amplification. Produced via immunoSEQ multiplex PCR; TCRdb's table is partial and in-frame only. V and J calls and clone size are given by that table; D and trimming were obtained from the DNA. The profile covers some 100,000 clones, with roughly 80% appearing a single time and around a quarter taken by the ten largest. The sequencing input was peripheral blood. The gene calls are TRBV28 and TRBJ1-4; 11 bases map to TRBD1. This clonotype originated in a man older than 75 with active or convalescent COVID-19. The CDR3 bases are TGTGCCAGCAGTTCCGGGACAGGGGGAGAAAAACTGTTTTTT. This codes for CASSSGTGGEKLFF.